The 23 T cell receptor beta chains presented below share a single source sample, sequenced in a study of blood T cells in healthy people across ages. Then a second PCR, running about 6 to 12 cycles, was carried out with a sample-barcoded 5' primer and a J-beta primer mix. TCRdb reprocessed the 5' RACE reads with MiXCR, giving one entry per CDR3 protein. The sample contains fewer than 2,000,000 distinct CDR3 sequences, around 42% of which appear only once. The sequencing input was blood. These receptors were taken from a human donor in good health.

This sequence joins TRBV12-3 or TRBV12-4 and TRBJ1-2, with TRBD1 matching over 10 bases. This CDR3 has 16 residues. The J segment lost 4 bases and the V segment lost 2 bases, leaving 7 bases of the junction unmatched. The CDR3 protein is CASSLYETGGVYGYTF. In DNA form, the CDR3 reads TGTGCCAGCAGTTTATATGAGACAGGGGGCGTCTATGGCTACACCTTC.

Written as DNA, the CDR3 is TGCGCCAGCAGCAGTGGTGATGGGGAGACCCAGTTCTTC. It encodes CASSSGDGETQFF. This rearrangement joins TRBV5-1 to TRBJ2-1; D is perhaps TRBD2 (5 bases). V was clipped by 4 bases and J by 13 bases, with 18 bases between them. The CDR3 extends over 13 amino acids. The germline V gene encodes CDR1 SGHRS and CDR2 YFSETQ.

The chain joins TRBV5-1 to TRBJ2-1, with a weak D call TRBD2 (6 bases). The CDR3 covers 16 residues. The ends were cut back, 1 base at V and 2 bases at J, with 13 bases in the middle. Germline values: CDR1 SGHRS, CDR2 YFSETQ. This CDR3 is CASSLNAGTPYNEQFF. In DNA form, the CDR3 reads TGCGCCAGCAGCTTGAACGCGGGGACCCCCTACAATGAGCAGTTCTTC.

This clonotype was seen many times. The gene calls are TRBV18 and TRBJ2-4; D is ambiguous. The CDR3 totals 16 residues. Germline assignment: CDR1 KGHSH and CDR2 LQKENI. Deletions cut 1 base from V and 1 base from J, with 11 bases between. The CDR3 reads CASSPQGLRAKNIQYF. CDR3 in DNA: TGTGCCAGCTCACCACAGGGATTGCGTGCCAAAAACATTCAGTACTTC.

This chain links TRBV18 with TRBJ2-1; no clear D gene. CDR3 length: 15 amino acids. In germline, CDR1 is KGHSH, CDR2 LQKENI. The V gene lost 3 bases and the J gene lost 2 bases, with 11 bases spanning the gap. The CDR3 region has the DNA TGTGCCAGCTCACCTGATCAGGCCCCCTACAATGAGCAGTTCTTC. Its protein is CASSPDQAPYNEQFF.

This chain links TRBV12-3 or TRBV12-4 with TRBJ2-2, with D possibly being TRBD1 (6 bases). CDR3 length: 14 amino acids. Trimming removed 6 bases from V and 3 bases from J, with 11 bases in between. CDR3 coding DNA: TGTGCCAGCAGACACAGGGTCTACACCGGGGAGCTGTTTTTT. Translation: CASRHRVYTGELFF.

The chain carries TRBV3-1 and TRBJ2-1; 10 nucleotides align to TRBD2. Germline-derived CDR1 and CDR2 are LGHDT and YNNKEL (reference sequence). This CDR3 comprises 16 residues. V lost 5 bases, J lost 4 bases, and 8 bases stayed unmatched. The CDR3 is CASSTILAGLYNEQFF. The CDR3 bases are TGTGCCAGCAGCACCATACTAGCGGGGTTATACAATGAGCAGTTCTTC.

As DNA, the CDR3 is TGCAGTGCTAGAGATCCGCGGGTAGACCAAGAGACCCAGTACTTC. The encoded protein is CSARDPRVDQETQYF. The rearrangement links TRBV20-1 to TRBJ2-5; possibly TRBD2 for D (5 bases). The V end lost 0 bases, the J end lost 0 bases, and 11 bases lay between the germline ends. Germline V gene lookup returns CDR1 DFQATT and CDR2 SNEGSKA (reference sequence). The length of the CDR3 is 15 residues.

This clonotype was recorded a few times. The CDR3: CSVEDGGDRANYGYTF. CDR3 DNA sequence: TGCAGCGTTGAAGATGGAGGGGATCGTGCTAACTATGGCTACACCTTC. The chain uses TRBV29-1 and TRBJ1-2, with a tentative D call TRBD1 (5 bases). V lost 0 bases and J 0 bases, leaving 14 bases between the germline ends. CDR3 length: 16 amino acids. The germline CDR1 and CDR2 sequences are SQVTM and ANQGSEA.

This clonotype was counted only a few times. The V call is TRBV27, the J call TRBJ2-5; 9 positions match TRBD2. This CDR3 comprises 16 residues. Germline V gives CDR1 MNHEY, CDR2 SMNVEV (reference sequence). The V gene end was trimmed by 6 bases and the J gene end by 2 bases; junction bases not matched to a gene: 10. The CDR3 reads CASRKHSGGLQETQYF. The CDR3 DNA reads TGTGCCAGCAGGAAACATAGCGGGGGCCTGCAAGAGACCCAGTACTTC.

The chain uses TRBV29-1 and TRBJ2-7; D is perhaps TRBD2 (5 bases). V dropped 4 bases and J dropped 0 bases, with 13 bases sitting between them. The CDR3 runs to 14 residues. In germline, CDR1 is SQVTM, CDR2 ANQGSEA. CDR3 bases: TGCAGCGTTGCGCCGGGATTGGGCTCCTACGAGCAGTACTTC. Translated: CSVAPGLGSYEQYF.

A few counts support this clonotype. The chain joins TRBV28 to TRBJ2-6, with 10 bases lining up with TRBD1. Germline-derived CDR1 and CDR2 are MDHEN and SYDVKM. V gave up 6 bases and J gave up 2 bases; unmatched junction bases: 7. The CDR3 spans 17 residues. The CDR3 bases are TGTGCCAGCAGCCCTCAGGGACAGGGGCCTGGGGCCAACGTCCTGACTTTC. Protein product: CASSPQGQGPGANVLTF. Looking up the rest from reference TRBV28 and TRBJ2-6 gives the full variable domain: DVKVTQSSRYLVKRTGEKVFLECVQDMDHENMFWYRQDPGLGLRLIYFSYDVKMKEKGDIPEGYSVSREKKERFSLILESASTNQTSMYLCASSPQGQGPGANVLTFGAGSRLTVL.

This clonotype came up a few times. V usage is TRBV30 and J usage is TRBJ1-2; a weak D match, TRBD1 (5 bases). Germline V CDR1 and CDR2: GTSNPN, SVGIG (reference sequence). CDR3 length: 13 residues. Trimming removed 1 base from V and 3 bases from J, with 9 bases in between. The CDR3 DNA follows: TGTGCCTGGAGTGAGGGCAGGGACTATGGCTACACCTTC. This codes for CAWSEGRDYGYTF.

The J gene is TRBJ1-1, the V gene TRBV25-1; D is possibly TRBD1 (5 bases). Germline V gene data show CDR1 as MGHDK and CDR2 as SYGVNS. The CDR3 sequence is 14 residues long. Trimming shortened V by 1 base and J by 8 bases, and 14 bases separated the two germline ends. CDR3 nucleotides: TGTGCCAGCAGTGAATTATCGGGGCAGGGCGAAGCTTTCTTT. Translated: CASSELSGQGEAFF.

A few counts support this clonotype. V gene TRBV5-1 combines with J gene TRBJ2-7, with 7 bases identical to TRBD1. The CDR3 has 15 amino acids. Germline-derived CDR1 and CDR2 are SGHRS and YFSETQ. V shed 0 bases, J shed 2 bases, and the junction held 5 bases outside the gene matches. CDR3: CASSLEGAPTYEQYF. The DNA for the CDR3 is TGCGCCAGCAGCTTGGAGGGGGCCCCCACCTACGAGCAGTACTTC. Full variable domain (outside the CDR3, taken from reference TRBV5-1 and TRBJ2-7): KAGVTQTPRYLIKTRGQQVTLSCSPISGHRSVSWYQQTPGQGLQFLFEYFSETQRNKGNFPGRFSGRQFSNSRSEMNVSTLELGDSALYLCASSLEGAPTYEQYFGPGTRLTVT.

The chain joins TRBV29-1 to TRBJ1-1; 10 positions match TRBD1. The CDR3 loop spans 13 amino acids. The germline V gene encodes CDR1 SQVTM and CDR2 ANQGSEA. Germline trimming cut 4 bases from V and 8 bases from J; bases unmatched to any gene: 7. CDR3 nucleotide sequence: TGCAGCGTTGTGACAGGGGGCTCGTGGGAAGCTTTCTTT. Encoded protein: CSVVTGGSWEAFF. Full variable domain (missing parts from reference TRBV29-1 and TRBJ1-1): SAVISQKPSRDICQRGTSLTIQCQVDSQVTMMFWYRQQPGQSLTLIATANQGSEATYESGFVIDKFPISRPNLTFSTLTVSNMSPEDSSIYLCSVVTGGSWEAFFGQGTRLTVV.

This clonotype was seen a few times. The chain recombines TRBV7-2 with TRBJ2-7; D possibly matches TRBD1 or TRBD2 (7 bases each). Looked up from germline, CDR1 is SGHTA and CDR2 is FQGNSA. The V end lost 0 bases, the J end lost 5 bases, and 20 bases lay between the germline ends. The CDR3 has 17 amino acids. CDR3 bases: TGTGCCAGCAGCTTAGCGTTCAGGGGGGGGAACTGGGACGAGCAGTACTTC. Its protein is CASSLAFRGGNWDEQYF.

There are a few counts of this clonotype. The rearrangement links TRBV12-3 or TRBV12-4 to TRBJ2-7, with D unresolved. V shed 6 bases and J shed 7 bases, with 13 bases lying between them. The CDR3 sequence is 12 residues long. As DNA, the CDR3 is TGTGCCAGCAGCACACTACCTGGGGAGCAGTACTTC. This codes for CASSTLPGEQYF.

The DNA for the CDR3 is TGTGCCAGCAGCGTAATTGGGACTAGCGGGGCCAGTGAGCAGTTCTTC. It codes for CASSVIGTSGASEQFF. The rearrangement links TRBV9 to TRBJ2-1, with TRBD2 identical over 13 bases. Germline V gives CDR1 SGDLS, CDR2 YYNGEE. The CDR3 has 16 residues. After removal of 1 base from V and 9 bases from J, the junction contained 7 bases not matched to a gene. Supplemented by reference TRBV9 and TRBJ2-1, the full variable domain reads DSGVTQTPKHLITATGQRVTLRCSPRSGDLSVYWYQQSLDQGLQFLIQYYNGEERAKGNILERFSAQQFPDLHSELNLSSLELGDSALYFCASSVIGTSGASEQFFGPGTRLTVL.

Note on this clonotype: A much larger clone lies one base from this, so it may be a read error. The rearrangement joins TRBV7-2 to TRBJ2-1; D gene unclear. V was trimmed by 7 bases and J by 3 bases, leaving 4 bases between them. The CDR3 extends over 11 amino acids. Germline V gives CDR1 SGHTA, CDR2 FQGNSA. DNA for the CDR3: TGTGCCAGCAACAACTACAATGAGCAGTTCTTC. Translated, it gives CASNNYNEQFF.

V is TRBV7-3 and J is TRBJ2-3; TRBD2 matches 9 bases. Germline trimming cut 5 bases from V and 5 bases from J; bases unmatched to any gene: 11. Germline lookup yields CDR1 SGHTA and CDR2 FQGTGA. The CDR3 consists of 16 residues. The CDR3 reads CASSPYLAGRLDTQYF. The CDR3 region has the DNA TGTGCCAGCAGCCCGTACCTAGCGGGGAGGTTAGATACGCAGTATTTT.

The rearrangement links TRBV28 to TRBJ1-2, with D perhaps matching TRBD1 (6 bases). This CDR3 contains 14 residues. The germline V gene has CDR1 MDHEN and CDR2 SYDVKM. Trimming stripped 2 bases from V and 5 bases from J, with 12 bases between. The CDR3 sequence: CASSLPGQLYGYTF. CDR3 DNA: TGTGCCAGCAGTTTACCGGGACAACTTTATGGCTACACCTTC.

The table lists this clonotype with many counts. The CDR3 nucleotides read TGTGCCAGCAGCCAAGTGGGGGGCTACACCTTC. Protein sequence: CASSQVGGYTF. The chain carries TRBV3-1 and TRBJ1-2; D unresolved. There are 11 residues in the CDR3. Germline V CDR1 and CDR2: LGHDT, YNNKEL (reference sequence). The V and J ends lost 1 base and 8 bases respectively, with 5 bases between them.